The T cell receptor beta chain described here comes from a study of cytomegalovirus exposure and HLA in healthy donors (dated by TCRdb to about 2017). About the investigation overall: According to an earlier analysis of 587 of the donors, about 190 million T cells yielded some 110 million unique TCR beta sequences and around 300 Gb of sequence data. An early release covering more than 500 HLA-typed donors comprised 250 to 350 gigabases of sequencing data and approximately 80 million unique TCR sequences. Of the approximately 400 genotyped donors, approximately 81% were placed in the genetic ancestry cluster associated with self-reported Caucasian donors. The study aimed to test whether signatures of past pathogen exposure could be identified by cataloging public T cell receptors. The T cell repertoires of roughly 660 subjects were profiled by immunosequencing and related to cytomegalovirus serostatus. A separate validation cohort of roughly 130 different subjects was used in addition to the approximately 700-subject first cohort. High-throughput TCR immunosequencing, statistical association of individual TCRs with disease status, and machine learning were combined to predict cytomegalovirus infection status. A later analysis re-examined previously published TCR beta repertoires from around 670 donors and added high-resolution HLA genotyping to investigate patterns of TCR occurrence. Rather than using new phenotypic data, the later analysis identified candidate immune exposures from TCR beta sequences and from how often those sequences occurred across donors. An earlier analysis of roughly 580 of the donors used high-throughput TCR beta sequencing to judge whether each TCR beta V gene segment behaved as functional or pseudogenic. Donor age, sex, ethnicity and CMV serostatus were compiled together with the repertoire data. A later genetic analysis took genome-wide SNP genotypes for about three fifths of the 666 donors and used that subset as a discovery cohort. Every discovery cohort repertoire had been produced on one sequencing platform. Both class I and class II loci were covered by HLA typing, at four-digit resolution. The number of typed donors differed by locus: roughly 629-640 for A, B, C, DRB1 and DQB1; 522 for DQA1; approximately 600 for DPA1; and some 430 for DPB1. Several DR-DQ haplotypes were handled as single units for association and clustering, since linkage in the cohort was strong. Among about 360 genotyped donors of the cohort, an average of roughly 240,000 unique TCR beta nucleotide sequences were sequenced per donor, roughly 20% of them non-productive.

The cohort comprised some 700 healthy bone marrow donors. At the time of sampling, every cohort member was nominally healthy, though immune exposures that went unrecorded were likely present. The donor was CMV seronegative and belonged to the group of 350 or so seronegative cohort members. A peripheral blood sample was collected from each donor, and TCR beta sequencing was performed on peripheral blood mononuclear cells. Genomic DNA extraction from the blood cell samples was performed with the Qiagen DNeasy Blood Extraction Kit. Via the germline V gene, CDR1 is SGHAT and CDR2 FQNNGV. The cysteine opens and the phenylalanine closes a CDR3 of 14 amino acids. Only the CDR3 DNA is retained, 42 bases long and in frame from the first base. Here V drops 1 base and J drops 7 bases, and the junction holds 5 bases not matched to any gene. On the study overall, not on this receptor specifically: This cohort had only TCR beta chains sequenced, and the lack of alpha or paired-chain data limited which features could be detected. A later analysis found that most CMV-associated TCR beta chains appeared HLA-restricted, with HLA associations seemingly driven largely by CMV exposure. Three of the identified cytomegalovirus-associated TCR beta chains were confirmed in vitro to be specific for cytomegalovirus antigens. In a later analysis, the rate of TCR association differed among HLA loci, with DRB1 alleles having the most associated TCRs and HLA-C alleles having the fewest. HLA typing was unavailable for some donors at each locus, so association tests used only the typed subset. In a later genetic analysis, a missense DCLRE1C variant was associated with V-gene and J-gene trimming of TCR beta chains, and the association was replicated in an independent cohort. When HLA alleles, especially DR and DQ, strongly co-occurred, attributing TCR associations to individual alleles was difficult. Across donors, most TCR sequences were observed very rarely, whereas some public TCRs were present in many individuals. Correlated functional status among segregating V segments might be attributable to linkage disequilibrium, but an unknown experimental factor could not be ruled out. In a later genetic analysis, fewer N-insertions in productive TCRs were reported among donors in an Asian-associated ancestry cluster than the approximately 630-donor mean. In a later analysis, several top co-occurrence clusters were reported to appear linked to parvovirus B19, influenza, CMV and Epstein-Barr virus. For the cohort, immune exposure information was limited to CMV serostatus. Broadly in line with IMGT annotations, most TCR beta V segments showed up in productive rearrangements about 90% or about 30% of the time in an earlier analysis of under 700 of the donors. Cytomegalovirus status was reported to be diagnosed by the classifier with high specificity and sensitivity in both the original and validation cohorts. A later analysis associated 15,000 to 20,000 TCR beta sequences with specific HLA alleles at a false discovery rate of 0.05. Compared with equally common non-associated chains, HLA-associated TCR beta chains in a later analysis were more clonally expanded and had lower generation probabilities. According to the authors, the approach could potentially be generalized to other disease states and immunological phenotypes. Roughly uniform sequencing depth across donors was assumed in presence/absence analyses, although this assumption may not hold. The earlier analysis of approximately 590 of the donors excluded 15 to 20 rarely observed V segments, including chromosome 9 orphons, because counts were too low. A cluster of highly shared sequence variants was judged likely to represent a technical artifact of the sequencing pipeline. The 87-base-pair reads could not distinguish some IMGT-functional V segments, including TRBV6-2 and TRBV6-3, so those segments were excluded. A further reported finding was that TCR beta sequences accurately predicted the HLA-A and HLA-B alleles for most subjects in the first cohort. The study gave a list of under 200 TCR beta chains associated with cytomegalovirus.

In regard to this clone: This clone's antigen is unknown. Base qualities are not provided; no much larger clone lies one nucleotide away.

The library was made by the immunoSEQ multiplex PCR assay. For the multiplex PCR, a mixture combining 60 forward primers for TCR Vbeta segments and 13 reverse primers for TCR Jbeta segments was used. Amplification of the CDR3 region of rearranged TCR beta genes was performed with a multiplex PCR assay on genomic DNA. Amplified TCR beta libraries were sequenced as 87-base-pair reads on the Illumina HiSeq System. The paper's processing steps were these. A later analysis tallied 70 million to 100 million unique TCR beta chains across the 650 to 750 repertoires, and some 10 million of those chains were shared by two or more donors. To remove PCR and sequencing errors, raw reads were error-corrected and collapsed into unique sequences using a nearest-neighbor algorithm that merged closely related sequences. Alignment of CDR3 sequences to IMGT reference sequences was used to assign V, D and J gene segments. For a sequence to be retained, a match of at least six nucleotides to both a V gene segment and a J gene segment was required. Rearrangements were called productive when the CDR3 lacked stop codons and stayed in frame with V and J; all others were non-productive. Following IMGT convention, CDR3 was defined as the stretch from the second conserved V-encoded cysteine up to the conserved J-encoded phenylalanine. The earlier analysis of approximately 500 of the donors excluded sequences that lacked an unambiguous match to a single V gene segment. In an earlier analysis of approximately 550 of the donors, V segments were called functional above 56.7% productive rearrangements and were called segregating when the between-donor standard deviation exceeded 5%. To diagnose cytomegalovirus status from the catalog of TCR beta chain sequences, a statistical classification framework was built. A later analysis assigned V and J genes by comparing TCR nucleotide sequences with IMGT/GENE-DB human TR gene sequences. A later analysis assigned CDR3 sequences and most-parsimonious VDJ recombination scenarios with the TCRdist pipeline. In a later analysis, each TCR beta chain was defined by its CDR3 amino acid sequence together with its V-gene family, and reads lacking a unique V-gene family were excluded. To address suspected cross-contamination and a sequencing artifact, a later analysis removed 550 to 750 highly shared, low-generation-probability nucleotide sequences. A later analysis calculated a clonal expansion index for each public chain from normalized within-repertoire ranks of inferred template counts. In a later analysis, generation probabilities were computed using a VDJ recombination model fitted to out-of-frame rearrangements, and the results were checked against IGoR. Hypergeometric tests were used in a later analysis to score TCR-TCR, TCR-HLA and TCR-CMV co-occurrence, with a repertoire-size bias correction applied to the TCR pairs. A later analysis estimated false discovery rates by permuting HLA or CMV assignments 20 times. In a later analysis, co-occurring TCRs were grouped using DBSCAN, with TCRdist sequence similarity added in when clustering inside HLA-allele-positive subsets. For co-occurrence clustering, repertoires with fewer than 30,000 or more than 120,000 public chains were excluded, along with five repertoires with anomalous nucleotide sharing. The table was pulled from immuneACCESS by TCRdb, which kept in-frame rearrangements only. Such tables lose some clones; where checked, under half of the loss comes from unresolved V genes, and the rest has no known cause. The V and J calls and clone size come from that table; D and trimming were worked out from the DNA. This sample holds approximately 110,000 clones; roughly 80% were observed only once. The biggest ten clones account for over 0.2% of the sample.

This clonotype originated in a man aged 45-60 years in good health and CMV-seronegative. The sequence joins TRBV11-2 to TRBJ2-5, with 8 central nucleotides matching TRBD1. Specimen: PBMCs. The base sequence is TGTGCCAGCAGCTTAGGAGGACAGGGTGTGACCCAGTACTTC. Translated, it reads CASSLGGQGVTQYF.